This TCR beta chain was recorded in a study of blood T cell repertoires in COVID-19. Whole-study context: Sites across the United States, Italy and Spain contributed samples from acute and convalescent COVID-19. In each case, the material was cDNA or gDNA derived from T cells, B-cell-depleted T cells, or PBMCs.

Seattle researchers signed up patients amid active infection and tracked them longitudinally. Original analysis: Reference gene primer amplification in the assay estimated nucleated cell counts. The data were produced by immunoSEQ multiplex PCR, yet TCRdb's version contains in-frame clones alone and is incomplete. That table furnishes V, J and clone size, whereas the DNA furnished D and trimming. This sample has 250,000 to 300,000 clones, with about 88% found just once. The CDR3 totals 14 residues. Germline V gene lookup returns CDR1 MNHEY and CDR2 SVGAGI. V was pared by 2 bases and J by 3 bases, with 7 bases between.

This receptor was obtained from a woman in her twenties or thirties with COVID-19, enrolled during active disease. V is TRBV6-5 and J is TRBJ2-2; D gene ambiguous. The material sequenced was peripheral blood. CDR3 bases: TGTGCCAGCAGTTACCAGGCCGACACCGGGGAGCTGTTTTTT. This encodes CASSYQADTGELFF.